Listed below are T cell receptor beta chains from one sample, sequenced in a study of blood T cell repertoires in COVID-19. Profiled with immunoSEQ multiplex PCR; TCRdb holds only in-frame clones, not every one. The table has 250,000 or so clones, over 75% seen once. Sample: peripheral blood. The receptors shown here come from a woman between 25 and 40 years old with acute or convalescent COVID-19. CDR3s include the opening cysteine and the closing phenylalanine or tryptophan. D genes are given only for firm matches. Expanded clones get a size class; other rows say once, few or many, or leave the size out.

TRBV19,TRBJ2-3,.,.,TGTGCCAGTACCCTCGGTACAGGGTCAGATACGCAGTATTTT,CASTLGTGSDTQYF
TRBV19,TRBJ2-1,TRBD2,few,TGTGCCAGTAGTACGGAGCGGGGTCTGTACAATGAGCAGTTCTTC,CASSTERGLYNEQFF
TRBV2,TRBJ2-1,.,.,TGTGCCAGCAGTGAGGGGAGGGGGACCTACAATGAGCAGTTCTTC,CASSEGRGTYNEQFF
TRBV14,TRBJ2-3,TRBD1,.,TGTGCCAGCAGCCAAGGAAAGGGAACAGGGGGCTTTGATACGCAGTATTTT,CASSQGKGTGGFDTQYF
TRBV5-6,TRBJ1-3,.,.,TGTGCCAGCAGACTGGGGGGGCCTGGAAACACCATATATTTT,CASRLGGPGNTIYF
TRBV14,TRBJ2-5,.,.,TGTGCCAGCAGCCCCAGTCTTCCCGGGAAAGAGACCCAGTACTTC,CASSPSLPGKETQYF
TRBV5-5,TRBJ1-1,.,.,TGTGCCAGCAGCCGGGTTGGGTACACTGAAGCTTTCTTT,CASSRVGYTEAFF
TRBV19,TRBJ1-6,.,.,TGTGCCAGTAGCCTACAGGAGAATTCACCCCTCCACTTT,CASSLQENSPLHF
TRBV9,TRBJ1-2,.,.,TGTGCCAGCAGCTCCCCCCGAGGGTTCTATGGCTACACCTTC,CASSSPRGFYGYTF
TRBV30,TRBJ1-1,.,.,TGTGCCTGGAGTTCGGGGGATCGGACTGAAGCTTTCTTT,CAWSSGDRTEAFF
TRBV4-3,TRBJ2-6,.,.,TGCGCCAGCAGCCAAGTACTTTCAGGGTTCGGGGCCAACGTCCTGACTTTC,CASSQVLSGFGANVLTF
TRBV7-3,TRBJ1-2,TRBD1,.,TGTGCCAGCAGCTCGGACAGGGACTATGGCTACACCTTC,CASSSDRDYGYTF
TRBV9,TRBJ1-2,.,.,TGTGCCAGCAGCGTAGATCTGGGGGCCATACGTGGCTACACCTTC,CASSVDLGAIRGYTF
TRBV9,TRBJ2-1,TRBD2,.,TGTGCCAGCAGCCCCGGGACTAGCGGGACCTACAATGAGCAGTTCTTC,CASSPGTSGTYNEQFF
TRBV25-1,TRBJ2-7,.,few,TGTGCCAGCAGTTCTGAGGGCCCCGACTCCTACGAGCAGTACTTC,CASSSEGPDSYEQYF
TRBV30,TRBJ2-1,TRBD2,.,TGTGCCTGGAGCCCTAGCGGGCCGTACAATGAGCAGTTCTTC,CAWSPSGPYNEQFF
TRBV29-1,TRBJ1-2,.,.,TGCAGCGTTGAAGGAAAGACAGGATTATCTAACTATGGCTACACCTTC,CSVEGKTGLSNYGYTF
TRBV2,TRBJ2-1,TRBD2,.,TGTGCCAGCAGTGAATATGGTCAGGGAGGGAATGAGCAGTTCTTC,CASSEYGQGGNEQFF
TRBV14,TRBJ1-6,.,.,TGTGCCAGCAGCCAAGATGCAGGCTCCCTGTCACCCCTCCACTTT,CASSQDAGSLSPLHF
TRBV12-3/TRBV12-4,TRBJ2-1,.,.,TGTGCCAGCAGTTTAGCAGCGGGCGAGGAGTTCTTC,CASSLAAGEEFF
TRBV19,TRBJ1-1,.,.,TGTGCCAGTAGTGAAGGGGCGCAAGCTTTCTTT,CASSEGAQAFF
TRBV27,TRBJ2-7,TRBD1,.,TGTGCCAGCGAAGTTCTTACAGGGGAAGGATCCTACGAGCAGTACTTC,CASEVLTGEGSYEQYF
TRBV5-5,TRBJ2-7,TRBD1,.,TGTGCCAGCAGCACCAGGACAGGGGGCGATAGCTACGAGCAGTACTTC,CASSTRTGGDSYEQYF
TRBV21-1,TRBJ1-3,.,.,TGTGCCAGCAGCATAGCCGGACACCTAGAGGGAAACACCATATATTTT,CASSIAGHLEGNTIYF
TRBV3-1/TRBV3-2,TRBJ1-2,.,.,TGTGCCAGCAGCCAAGATCCCAGGTTTGGCTATGGCTACACCTTC,CASSQDPRFGYGYTF
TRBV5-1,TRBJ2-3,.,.,TGCGCCAGCAGCCGAGGGGGTGGTGGAGATACGCAGTATTTT,CASSRGGGGDTQYF
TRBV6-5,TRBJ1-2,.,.,TGTGCCAGCATCCCGGGACACGACTATGGCTACACCTTC,CASIPGHDYGYTF
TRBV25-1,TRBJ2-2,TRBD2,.,TGTGCCAGCAGCCGGGCTAGCGGGAGGAACACCGGGGAGCTGTTTTTT,CASSRASGRNTGELFF
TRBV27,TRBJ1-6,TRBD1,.,TGTGCCAGCAGTCCATCACAGGGGAATAATTCACCCCTCCACTTT,CASSPSQGNNSPLHF
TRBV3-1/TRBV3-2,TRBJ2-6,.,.,TGTGCCAGCAGCCAAGAAAACAAAACATCTGGGGCCAACGTCCTGACTTTC,CASSQENKTSGANVLTF
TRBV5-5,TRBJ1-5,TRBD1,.,TGTGCCAGCAGCTCCACAGGGGGCGAGAATCAGCCCCAGCATTTT,CASSSTGGENQPQHF
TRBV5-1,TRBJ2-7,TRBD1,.,TGCGCCAGCAGCCAAGGACAGGGGGGCACTGCGAAGTACTTC,CASSQGQGGTAKYF
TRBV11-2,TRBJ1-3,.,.,TGTGCCAGCAGCTTCGGACTTCCCCCTGGAAACACCATATATTTT,CASSFGLPPGNTIYF
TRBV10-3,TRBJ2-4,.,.,TGTGCCATCAGTGACGGCCACTCGGGTCTAGCCAAAAACATTCAGTACTTC,CAISDGHSGLAKNIQYF
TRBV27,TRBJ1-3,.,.,TGTGCCAGCAGTTTATCTCGGGGAAACACCATATATTTT,CASSLSRGNTIYF
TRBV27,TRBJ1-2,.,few,TGTGCCAGCAGTCACCAGGGTCGAGGCTATGGCTACACCTTC,CASSHQGRGYGYTF
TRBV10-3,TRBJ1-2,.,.,TGTGCCATCAGTGAGTTTGTTGCAGGGAACTATGGCTACACCTTC,CAISEFVAGNYGYTF
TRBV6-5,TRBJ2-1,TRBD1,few,TGTGCCAGCAGTTTGACAGGGATGGACAATGAGCAGTTCTTC,CASSLTGMDNEQFF
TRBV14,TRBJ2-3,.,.,TGTGCCAGCAGCCAAGTTGGTACACTAGCTGGCACAGATACGCAGTATTTT,CASSQVGTLAGTDTQYF
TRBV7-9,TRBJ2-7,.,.,TGTGCCAGCAGCCCCGGGGAGCCCCCTGTCTACGAGCAGTACTTC,CASSPGEPPVYEQYF
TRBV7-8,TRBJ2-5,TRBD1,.,TGTGCCAGCAGCTTGGACAGGGTAAAGACCCAGTACTTC,CASSLDRVKTQYF
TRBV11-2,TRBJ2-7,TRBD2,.,TGTGCCAGCAGCGCGAGACTAGCGGGAGTTGGGCAGTACTTC,CASSARLAGVGQYF
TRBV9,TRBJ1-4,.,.,TGTGCCAGCAGCGCGACAGGAACAACTAATGAAAAACTGTTTTTT,CASSATGTTNEKLFF
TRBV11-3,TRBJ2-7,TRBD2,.,TGTGCCAGCAGCCCTCGGACTAGCGGATCCTACGAGCAGTACTTC,CASSPRTSGSYEQYF
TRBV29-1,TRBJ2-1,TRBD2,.,TGCAGCGTTACCCTCGGGACTGCGGGAGGGATGTTCTACAATGAGCAGTTCTTC,CSVTLGTAGGMFYNEQFF
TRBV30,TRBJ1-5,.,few,TGTGCCTGGAGTGTAAAGGGGGGCAATCAGCCCCAGCATTTT,CAWSVKGGNQPQHF
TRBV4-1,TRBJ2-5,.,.,TGCGCCAGCAGCCCCCTATTGCTCTCTTTTGAGACCCAGTACTTC,CASSPLLLSFETQYF
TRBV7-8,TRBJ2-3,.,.,TGTGCCAGCCGGGGGTCAGATACGCAGTATTTT,CASRGSDTQYF
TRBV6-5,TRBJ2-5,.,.,TGTGCCAGCAGGGCGGGTACCTCGGGGACCCAGTACTTC,CASRAGTSGTQYF
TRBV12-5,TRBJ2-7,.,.,TGTGCTAGTGGTTTAAGCGGGCCGGGCTACGAGCAGTACTTC,CASGLSGPGYEQYF
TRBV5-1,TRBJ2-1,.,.,TGCGCCAGCAGCTTGAATAGCGCCAACAATGAGCAGTTCTTC,CASSLNSANNEQFF
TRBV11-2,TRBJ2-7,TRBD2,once,TGTGCCAGCAGCCCCCGGACTAGCGGGAGGCAATCCTACGAGCAGTACTTC,CASSPRTSGRQSYEQYF
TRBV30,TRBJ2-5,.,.,TGTGCCTGGAGGGGGATCAGCGGGCAAGAGACCCAGTACTTC,CAWRGISGQETQYF
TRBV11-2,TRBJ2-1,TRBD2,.,TGTGCCAGCAGGGGACTAGCGGGCCCCAGCGGCAATGAGCAGTTCTTC,CASRGLAGPSGNEQFF
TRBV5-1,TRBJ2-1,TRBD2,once,TGCGCCAGCACCTTTTTGTCGGGACTAGCATTAGATGAGCAGTTCTTC,CASTFLSGLALDEQFF
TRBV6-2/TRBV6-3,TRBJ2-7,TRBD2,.,TGTGCCAGCAGTTACTCGCGGGGGAACCTCGAGCAGTACTTC,CASSYSRGNLEQYF
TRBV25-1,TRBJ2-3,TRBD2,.,TGTGCCAGCAGTGATCGCGGGAGTTTGACGCAGTATTTT,CASSDRGSLTQYF
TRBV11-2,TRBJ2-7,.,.,TGTGCCAGCAGCTTAGGAGGAATCTACGAGCAGTACTTC,CASSLGGIYEQYF